The 22 T cell receptor beta chains in this list originate from one sample, sequenced in a study of molecular identifiers for immune sequencing clone quantification. Using its own MiXCR run on the PCR reads, TCRdb lists one record per CDR3 protein. The sample has about 510,000 distinct CDR3 sequences; roughly a fifth are singletons. Sequencing input: naive CD8+ T cells from blood, with Jurkat cell RNA spiked in. Noted subset: FACS-sorted CD8+CD4-CCR7+CD45RA+ naive T cells. The receptors were sampled from a human donor in good health. Some libraries in this study had Jurkat cell RNA spiked in.

This clonotype was counted ten times or more. The V gene is TRBV4-1, the J gene TRBJ1-5; D is perhaps TRBD1 (5 bases). The germline V gene has CDR1 MGHRA and CDR2 YSYEKL. Trimming stripped 4 bases from V and 8 bases from J, with 15 bases between. The CDR3 extends over 14 amino acids. In DNA form, the CDR3 reads TGCGCCAGCAGCCCGCGCGCAATCAGGGAGCCCCAGCATTTT. Protein: CASSPRAIREPQHF.

Ten or more counts support this clonotype. The chain is built from TRBV7-9 and TRBJ1-1, with 7 bases lining up with TRBD1. CDR1 and CDR2 (germline): SEHNR, FQNEAQ (reference sequence). The CDR3 consists of 11 residues. With V trimmed by 10 bases and J by 10 bases, 9 bases remained unmatched. CDR3 DNA: TGTGCCATCTCGAAGGGACAGTCAGCTTTCTTT. Amino acids: CAISKGQSAFF.

With regard to this clonotype: One end of the junction does not line up with germline, which may come from a read error. The rearrangement links TRBV9 to TRBJ1-3; 7 bases map to TRBD1. CDR3 length equals 17 residues. Germline V gene lookup returns CDR1 SGDLS and CDR2 YYNGEE. The CDR3 bases are TGTGCCAGCAGTGTAGAGGGGGACAGCCGCTCTGGAAACACCATATATTTT. Protein sequence: CASSVEGDSRSGNTIYF.

This clonotype was counted many times. DNA of the CDR3: TGTGCCAGTAGGCCCGGGACTAGATCCTCCTACGAGCAGTACTTC. Its protein is CASRPGTRSSYEQYF. This chain links TRBV19 with TRBJ2-7, with 8 bases lining up with TRBD2. Germline CDR1 is LNHDA and CDR2 is SQIVND (reference sequence). V trimming: 6 bases; J trimming: 0 bases; junction bases outside the gene matches: 7. The CDR3 extends over 15 amino acids.

This chain links TRBV20-1 with TRBJ2-7; D uncertain. The CDR3 is made up of 12 amino acids. V shed 3 bases and J shed 2 bases, with 8 bases lying between them. CDR1 and CDR2 (germline): DFQATT, SNEGSKA (reference sequence). The CDR3 region is CSAREWAYEQYF. As DNA, the CDR3 is TGCAGTGCTAGGGAGTGGGCCTACGAGCAGTACTTC.

This clonotype was seen once. The chain carries TRBV3-1 and TRBJ2-7; 12 positions agree with TRBD2. V lost 0 bases and J lost 7; bases outside the gene matches: 13. Germline CDR1 LGHDT, CDR2 YNNKEL (reference sequence). There are 18 residues in the CDR3. The CDR3 sequence: CASSQDPMLAGGPGEQYF. CDR3 DNA sequence: TGTGCCAGCAGCCAAGATCCGATGCTAGCGGGAGGGCCGGGGGAGCAGTACTTC.

This clonotype was counted a few times. The J gene is TRBJ2-1, the V gene TRBV7-9; D may match TRBD1 or TRBD2 (5 bases each). Germline assignment: CDR1 SEHNR and CDR2 FQNEAQ (reference sequence). The CDR3 extends over 15 amino acids. Trimming took 6 bases from V and 5 from J, leaving 17 bases between them. For the CDR3, the DNA is TGTGCCAGCAGGGCCGTGGGACCGCCGAACAATGAGCAGTTCTTC. Translation: CASRAVGPPNNEQFF.

This clonotype was detected a few times. This chain uses TRBV27 with TRBJ2-7; D is perhaps TRBD2 (6 bases). The V and J ends lost 0 bases and 0 bases respectively, with 12 bases between them. CDR3 length equals 16 residues. CDR1 and CDR2 (germline): MNHEY, SMNVEV (reference sequence). CDR3 amino acids: CASSLSAVGSSYEQYF. The CDR3 DNA reads as TGTGCCAGCAGTTTATCGGCCGTCGGGAGCTCCTACGAGCAGTACTTC.

This clonotype was found many times. This chain links TRBV20-1 with TRBJ2-7, with D perhaps matching TRBD1 or TRBD2 (5 bases each). Per the germline V gene, CDR1 is DFQATT and CDR2 is SNEGSKA (reference sequence). Trimming shortened V by 3 bases and J by 2 bases, and 11 bases separated the two germline ends. CDR3 length: 13 residues. DNA for the CDR3: TGCAGTGCTAGTGGGGACGAGACCTACGAGCAGTACTTC. It is translated as CSASGDETYEQYF.

Remarks on this clonotype: One end of the junction is discordant with germline, which a read error may explain. The CDR3 sequence is CSARPAGLAGGLHNGQFF. CDR3 in DNA: TGCAGTGCTAGGCCTGCTGGACTAGCGGGGGGCCTACACAATGGGCAGTTCTTC. The chain has TRBV20-1 and TRBJ2-1, with TRBD2 matching 14 bases. CDR1 DFQATT and CDR2 SNEGSKA come from the germline V gene (reference sequence). There are 18 residues in the CDR3.

Comment on this clonotype: A much larger clone lies one base from this, so it may be a read error. The gene calls are TRBV25-1 and TRBJ1-5; a possible D gene is TRBD1 (5 bases). With 7 bases removed from V and 6 bases from J, the gap between germline ends came to 13 bases. CDR1 is MGHDK, CDR2 SYGVNS, per germline. This CDR3 is 13 amino acids long. The CDR3 protein is CASNIGAGQPQHF. In nucleotides, the CDR3 is TGTGCCAGCAACATAGGGGCAGGTCAGCCCCAGCATTTT. Full variable domain (missing parts from reference TRBV25-1 and TRBJ1-5): EADIYQTPRYLVIGTGKKITLECSQTMGHDKMYWYQQDPGMELHLIHYSYGVNSTEKGDLSSESTVSRIRTEHFPLTLESARPSHTSQYLCASNIGAGQPQHFGDGTRLSIL.

This chain uses TRBV19 with TRBJ1-1, with D unresolved. V was pared by 5 bases and J by 7 bases, with 17 bases between. Germline V gives CDR1 LNHDA, CDR2 SQIVND (reference sequence). This CDR3 comprises 14 residues. The CDR3 bases are TGTGCCAGTAGTGAGCCCTACCGAAAGGATGAAGCTTTCTTT. As protein: CASSEPYRKDEAFF.

This clonotype was observed many times. The rearrangement uses TRBV16 and TRBJ1-1; 7 bases fit TRBD1. The CDR3 runs 12 residues. The germline V gene encodes CDR1 KGHSY and CDR2 FQNENV. V was pared by 5 bases and J by 8 bases, with 5 bases of the junction left unmatched. CDR3 in amino acids: CASSEKQGEAFF. CDR3 coding DNA: TGTGCCAGCAGCGAAAAACAGGGGGAAGCTTTCTTT.

The table lists this clonotype with a few counts. The V call is TRBV4-1, the J call TRBJ2-1; 10 bases are shared with TRBD2. Losses at the gene ends were 1 base for V and 6 bases for J; bases not matched to a gene: 3. The CDR3 runs to 15 residues. Looked up from germline, CDR1 is MGHRA and CDR2 is YSYEKL. The CDR3 DNA sequence: TGCGCCAGCAGCCAAGTTCCTAGCGGGAGCAATGAGCAGTTCTTC. This sequence encodes CASSQVPSGSNEQFF.

In its sample, this clonotype was seen a few times. The chain uses TRBV4-3 and TRBJ2-3; 7 bases are shared with TRBD1. Germline CDR1 and CDR2: LGHNA and YSLEER. The CDR3 spans 16 residues. J was trimmed by 5 bases and V by 0 bases; bases with no gene match: 8. Written as DNA, the CDR3 is TGCGCCAGCAGCCAAGATTCGAGGGGGCTGGGAGATACGCAGTATTTT. It translates to CASSQDSRGLGDTQYF.

This clonotype occurred many times. V gene TRBV6-2 or TRBV6-3 combines with J gene TRBJ2-7; D is perhaps TRBD1 (6 bases). CDR3 size: 18 residues. Trimming stripped 0 bases from V and 3 bases from J, with 21 bases between. Germline lookup yields CDR1 MNHEY and CDR2 SVGEGT. CDR3 sequence: CASSYSMPLTDRFYEQYF. CDR3 coding DNA: TGTGCCAGCAGTTACTCGATGCCACTGACGGACAGATTCTACGAGCAGTACTTC.

About this clonotype: The CDR3 does not end in the conserved phenylalanine or tryptophan, so this is likely a read error. The V call is TRBV29-1, the J call TRBJ2-1; D unresolved. The CDR3 covers 16 residues. Germline CDR1 SQVTM, CDR2 ANQGSEA. The V end was cut by 3 bases, the J end by 6 bases, with 21 bases between. Written as DNA, the CDR3 is TGCAGCGTTGATCCCCCGGCCGAGGCAAACTGCAATGAGCAGTTCCTC. Its translation is CSVDPPAEANCNEQFL.

This clonotype was observed many times. One end of the junction varies from germline; a read error may be responsible. The CDR3 loop reads CASSQDRGNTDTQYF. Written as DNA, the CDR3 is TGTGCCAGCAGCCAAGACCGGGGGAACACAGATACGCAGTATTTT. The chain employs TRBV4-1 and TRBJ2-3; D might be TRBD2 (6 bases). Per germline, CDR1 MGHRA and CDR2 YSYEKL. The CDR3 length is 15 residues.

This clonotype was detected ten times or more. The V gene is TRBV6-5, the J gene TRBJ2-3; 12 bases are a match to TRBD2. CDR1 and CDR2 from the germline V gene are MNHEY and SVGAGI. V gave up 8 bases and J gave up 2 bases; unmatched junction bases: 2. The CDR3 runs 14 residues. The CDR3 sequence is CASGLAGSTDTQYF. The CDR3 DNA follows: TGTGCCAGCGGACTAGCGGGATCCACAGATACGCAGTATTTT.

This clonotype has only a few counts. The chain links TRBV29-1 to TRBJ2-7, with D tentatively TRBD1 or TRBD2 (5 bases each). V lost 0 bases to trimming and J lost 3 bases, with 9 bases between them. From germline, CDR1 is SQVTM and CDR2 ANQGSEA. The CDR3 has 13 residues. CDR3 amino acids: CSVEEGEYYEQYF. Here the CDR3 DNA reads TGCAGCGTTGAAGAGGGGGAGTACTACGAGCAGTACTTC.

As concerns this clonotype: Relative to the germline gene, one junction end is altered; a read error may explain this. The V call is TRBV3-1, the J call TRBJ2-7; D gene uncertain. The CDR3 spans 13 residues. The germline CDR1 and CDR2 sequences are LGHDT and YNNKEL (reference sequence). This CDR3 reads CANSQGLFYEQYF. Here the CDR3 DNA reads TGTGCCAACAGCCAAGGGTTATTCTACGAGCAGTACTTC.

This clonotype has a count of ten or more. This chain uses TRBV7-3 with TRBJ2-1; D is possibly TRBD2 (5 bases). The germline V gene encodes CDR1 SGHTA and CDR2 FQGTGA. The germline V and J ends were trimmed by 5 bases and 3 bases, with 14 bases remaining between them. CDR3 length equals 15 residues. The CDR3 is CASSPWGAVYNEQFF. Written as DNA, the CDR3 is TGTGCCAGCAGCCCCTGGGGAGCGGTCTACAATGAGCAGTTCTTC.